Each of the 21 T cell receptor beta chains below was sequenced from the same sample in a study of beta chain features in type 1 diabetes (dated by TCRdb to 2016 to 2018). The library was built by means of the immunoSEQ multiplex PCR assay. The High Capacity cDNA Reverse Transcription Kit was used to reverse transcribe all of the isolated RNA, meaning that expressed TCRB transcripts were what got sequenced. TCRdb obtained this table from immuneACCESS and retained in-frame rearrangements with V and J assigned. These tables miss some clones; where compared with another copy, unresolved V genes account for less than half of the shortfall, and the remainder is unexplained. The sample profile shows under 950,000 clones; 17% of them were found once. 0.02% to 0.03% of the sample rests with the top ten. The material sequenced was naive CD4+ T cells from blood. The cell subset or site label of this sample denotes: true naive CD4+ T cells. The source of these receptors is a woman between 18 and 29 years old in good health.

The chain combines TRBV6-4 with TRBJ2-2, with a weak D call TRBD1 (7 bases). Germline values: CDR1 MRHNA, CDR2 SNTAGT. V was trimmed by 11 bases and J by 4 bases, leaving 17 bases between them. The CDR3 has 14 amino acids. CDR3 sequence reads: CAPRQGEATGELFF. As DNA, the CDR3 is TGTGCCCCCCGCCAGGGGGAGGCCACCGGGGAGCTGTTTTTT.

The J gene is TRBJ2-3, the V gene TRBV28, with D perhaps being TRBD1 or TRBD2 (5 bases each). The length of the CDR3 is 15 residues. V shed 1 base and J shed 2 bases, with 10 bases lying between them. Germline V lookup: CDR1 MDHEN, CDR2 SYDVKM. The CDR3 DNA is TGTGCCAGCAGTTTATTCGAGGGGAACACAGATACGCAGTATTTT. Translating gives CASSLFEGNTDTQYF.

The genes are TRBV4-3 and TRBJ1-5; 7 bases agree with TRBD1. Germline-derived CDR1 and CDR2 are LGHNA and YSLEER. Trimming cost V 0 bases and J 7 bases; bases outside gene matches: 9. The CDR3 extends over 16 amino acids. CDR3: CASSQDLDRARQPQHF. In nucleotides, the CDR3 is TGCGCCAGCAGCCAAGATTTAGACAGGGCACGGCAGCCCCAGCATTTT.

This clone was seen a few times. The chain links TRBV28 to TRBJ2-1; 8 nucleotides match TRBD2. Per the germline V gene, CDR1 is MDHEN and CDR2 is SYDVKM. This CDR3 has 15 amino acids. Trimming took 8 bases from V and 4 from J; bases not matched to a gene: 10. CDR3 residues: CASDVGTSGYNEQFF. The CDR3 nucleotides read TGTGCCAGCGATGTCGGGACTAGTGGGTACAATGAGCAGTTCTTC.

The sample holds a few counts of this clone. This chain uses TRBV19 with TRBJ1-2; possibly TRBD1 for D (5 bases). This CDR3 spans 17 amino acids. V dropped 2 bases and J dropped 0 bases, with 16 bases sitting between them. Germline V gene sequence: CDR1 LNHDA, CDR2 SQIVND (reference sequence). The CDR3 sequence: CASSIRGTVRSNYGYTF. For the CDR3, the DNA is TGTGCCAGTAGTATAAGGGGAACAGTTCGCTCTAACTATGGCTACACCTTC.

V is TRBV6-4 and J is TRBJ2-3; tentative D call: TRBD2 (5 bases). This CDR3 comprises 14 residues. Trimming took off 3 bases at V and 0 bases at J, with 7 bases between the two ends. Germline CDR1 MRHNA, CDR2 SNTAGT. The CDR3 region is CASSEGSSTDTQYF. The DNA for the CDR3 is TGTGCCAGCAGTGAGGGGAGTAGCACAGATACGCAGTATTTT.

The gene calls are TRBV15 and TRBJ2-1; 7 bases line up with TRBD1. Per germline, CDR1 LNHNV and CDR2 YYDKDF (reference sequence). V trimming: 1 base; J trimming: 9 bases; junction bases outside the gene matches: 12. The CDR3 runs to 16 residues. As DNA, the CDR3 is TGTGCCACCAGCAGAGGGTGGAAACAGGGGTTTGGTGAGCAGTTCTTC. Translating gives CATSRGWKQGFGEQFF.

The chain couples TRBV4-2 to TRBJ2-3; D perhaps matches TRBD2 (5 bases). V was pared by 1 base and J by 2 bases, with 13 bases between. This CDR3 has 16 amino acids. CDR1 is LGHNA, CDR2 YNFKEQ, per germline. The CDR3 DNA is TGTGCCAGCAGCCAAGGAGAGGGCCTACTCACAGATACGCAGTATTTT. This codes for CASSQGEGLLTDTQYF.

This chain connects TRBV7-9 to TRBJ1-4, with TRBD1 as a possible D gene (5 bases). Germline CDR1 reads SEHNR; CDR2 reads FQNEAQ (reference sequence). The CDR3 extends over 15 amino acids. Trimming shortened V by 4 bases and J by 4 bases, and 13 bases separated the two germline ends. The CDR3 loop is CASSSYLQGNEKLFF. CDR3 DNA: TGTGCCAGCAGCTCGTACCTCCAGGGTAATGAAAAACTGTTTTTT.

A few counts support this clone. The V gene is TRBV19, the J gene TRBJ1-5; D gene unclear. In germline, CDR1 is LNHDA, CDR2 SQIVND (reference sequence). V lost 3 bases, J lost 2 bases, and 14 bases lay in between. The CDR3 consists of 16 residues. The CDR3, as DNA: TGTGCCAGTAGTATCATTCGTCCGGGCGGCAATCAGCCCCAGCATTTT. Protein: CASSIIRPGGNQPQHF.

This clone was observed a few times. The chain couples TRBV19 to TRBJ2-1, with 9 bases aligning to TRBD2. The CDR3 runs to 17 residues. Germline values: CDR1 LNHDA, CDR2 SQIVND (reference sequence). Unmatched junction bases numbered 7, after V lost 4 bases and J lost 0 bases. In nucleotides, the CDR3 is TGTGCCAGTAGTAGGAATCTAGCGGGACACTCCTACAATGAGCAGTTCTTC. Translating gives CASSRNLAGHSYNEQFF.

The chain's CDR3 is CAITSSGDMNTEAFF. The CDR3 nucleotides are TGTGCCATCACTTCGAGCGGGGACATGAACACTGAAGCTTTCTTT. J is TRBJ1-1 and V is TRBV10-3, with D maybe TRBD1 (6 bases). With 7 bases removed from V and 0 bases from J, the gap between germline ends came to 15 bases. The CDR3 runs 15 residues. Germline CDR1 ENHRY, CDR2 SYGVKD.

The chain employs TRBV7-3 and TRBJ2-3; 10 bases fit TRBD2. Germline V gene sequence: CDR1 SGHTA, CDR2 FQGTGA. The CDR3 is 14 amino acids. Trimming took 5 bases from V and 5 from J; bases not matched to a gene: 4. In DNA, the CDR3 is TGTGCCAGCAGCCTAGCGGGAGTGGGAGATACGCAGTATTTT. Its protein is CASSLAGVGDTQYF.

The CDR3 DNA follows: TGTGCCAGCAGTTTATACAACGAGCAGTACTTC. The encoded protein is CASSLYNEQYF. J is TRBJ2-7 and V is TRBV28, with no clear D. Germline CDR1 reads MDHEN; CDR2 reads SYDVKM. This CDR3 contains 11 residues. V was shortened by 1 base and J by 5 bases, with 3 bases between the two germline ends.

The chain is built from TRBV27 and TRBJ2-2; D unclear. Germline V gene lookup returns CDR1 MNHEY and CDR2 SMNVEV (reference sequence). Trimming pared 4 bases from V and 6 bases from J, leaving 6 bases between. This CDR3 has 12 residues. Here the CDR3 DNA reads TGTGCCAGCAGTTATCGGGCCGGGGAGCTGTTTTTT. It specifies CASSYRAGELFF.

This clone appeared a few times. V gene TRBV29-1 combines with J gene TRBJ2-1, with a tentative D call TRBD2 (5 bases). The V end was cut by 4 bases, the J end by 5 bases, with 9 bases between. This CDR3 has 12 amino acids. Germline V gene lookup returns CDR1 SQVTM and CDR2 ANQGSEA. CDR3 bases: TGCAGCGTTGGTGGGAGCAACAATGAGCAGTTCTTC. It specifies CSVGGSNNEQFF.

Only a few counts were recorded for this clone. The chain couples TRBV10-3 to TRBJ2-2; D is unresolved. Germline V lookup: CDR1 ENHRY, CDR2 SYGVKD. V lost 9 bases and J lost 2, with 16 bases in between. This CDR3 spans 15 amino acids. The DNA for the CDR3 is TGTGCCATAGCCCAAAGGCAGGCAAACACCGGGGAGCTGTTTTTT. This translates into CAIAQRQANTGELFF.

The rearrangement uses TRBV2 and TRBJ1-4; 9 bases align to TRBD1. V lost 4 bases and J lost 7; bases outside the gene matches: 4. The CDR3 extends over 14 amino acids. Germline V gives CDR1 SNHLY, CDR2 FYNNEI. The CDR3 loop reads CASSARTGVEKLFF. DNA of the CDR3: TGTGCCAGCAGTGCAAGGACAGGGGTTGAAAAACTGTTTTTT.

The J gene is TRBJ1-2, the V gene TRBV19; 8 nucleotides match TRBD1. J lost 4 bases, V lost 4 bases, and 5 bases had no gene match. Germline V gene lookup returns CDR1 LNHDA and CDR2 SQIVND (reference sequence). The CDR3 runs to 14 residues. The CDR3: CASSTTGEAYGYTF. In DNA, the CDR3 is TGTGCCAGTAGTACGACAGGGGAGGCCTATGGCTACACCTTC.

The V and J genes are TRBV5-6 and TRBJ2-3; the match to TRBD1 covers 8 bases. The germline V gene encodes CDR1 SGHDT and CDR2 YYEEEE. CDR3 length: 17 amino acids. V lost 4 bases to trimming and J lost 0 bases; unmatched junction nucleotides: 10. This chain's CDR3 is CASSPAPGQESTDTQYF. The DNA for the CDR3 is TGTGCCAGCAGCCCTGCTCCGGGACAGGAAAGCACAGATACGCAGTATTTT.

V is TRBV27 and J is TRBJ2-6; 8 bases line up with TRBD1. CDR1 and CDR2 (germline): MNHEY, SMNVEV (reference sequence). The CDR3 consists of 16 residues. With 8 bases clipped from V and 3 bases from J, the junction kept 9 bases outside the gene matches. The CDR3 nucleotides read TGTGCCAGCGCTCCGCAGGGGGCGGTTGGGGCCAACGTCCTGACTTTC. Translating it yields CASAPQGAVGANVLTF. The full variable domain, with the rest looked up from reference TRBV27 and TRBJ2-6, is EAQVTQNPRYLITVTGKKLTVTCSQNMNHEYMSWYRQDPGLGLRQIYYSMNVEVTDKGDVPEGYKVSRKEKRNFPLILESPSPNQTSLYFCASAPQGAVGANVLTFGAGSRLTVL.